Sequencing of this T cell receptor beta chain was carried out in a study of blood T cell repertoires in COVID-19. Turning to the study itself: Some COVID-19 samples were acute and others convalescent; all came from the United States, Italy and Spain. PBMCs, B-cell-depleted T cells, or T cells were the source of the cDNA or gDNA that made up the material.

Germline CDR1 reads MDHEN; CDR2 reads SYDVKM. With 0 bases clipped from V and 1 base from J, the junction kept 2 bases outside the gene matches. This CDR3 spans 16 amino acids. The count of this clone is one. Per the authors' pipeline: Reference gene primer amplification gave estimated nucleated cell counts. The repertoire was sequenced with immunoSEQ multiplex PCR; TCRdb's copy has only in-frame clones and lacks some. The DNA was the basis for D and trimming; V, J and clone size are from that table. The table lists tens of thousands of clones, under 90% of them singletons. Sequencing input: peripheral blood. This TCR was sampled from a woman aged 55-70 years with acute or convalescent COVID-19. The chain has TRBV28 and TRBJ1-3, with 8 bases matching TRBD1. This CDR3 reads CASSLWTGDSGNTIYF. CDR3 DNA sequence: TGTGCCAGCAGTTTATGGACAGGGGATTCTGGAAACACCATATATTTT.